The TCR beta chain under discussion was sequenced for a study of shared clonotypes between healthy human individuals. Study background: CD8 memory received one plate per donor, CD8 naive two, CD4 memory three and CD4 naive three.

TCRdb's copy holds only in-frame clones and misses some; the assay was immunoSEQ multiplex PCR. The sample carries about 1,900,000 clones, approximately 94% recorded once. It was CD45RO-negative cells, positively selected for CCR7, that made up naive CD8 cells, with terminally differentiated effector memory CD45RA+ cells excluded. Every donor, a Caucasian adult, lived in Nashville, Tennessee. As to this clone: What it recognizes is unknown.

Study-wide findings and caveats: Apart from blood, nothing was sampled; tissue repertoires likely differ. A generally larger estimated richness was seen in naive subsets than in memory subsets.

The sample was naive CD8+ T cells sorted from blood. This clonotype originated in a man aged 18 to 29 in good health.

As DNA, the CDR3 is TGTGCCATCAGTGAGGCGATCTCGCTAGCGGACGGAGATACGCAGTATTTT. It specifies CAISEAISLADGDTQYF. The rearrangement joins TRBV10-3 to TRBJ2-3; 7 bases fit TRBD2. The trim removed 2 bases at V and 5 bases at J, leaving 13 bases unmatched. Germline lookup yields CDR1 ENHRY and CDR2 SYGVKD. CDR3 length: 17 amino acids.